This T cell receptor (beta chain) was recorded in a study of T cells after yellow fever vaccination. Across the study: SMART-Seq v4 Ultra Low Input handled preparation of low-cell-number fractions. General observations from the study: The secondary response showed a weaker magnitude and a faster peak, day 5 versus 15. Once the booster was given, most primary-vaccination clones reappeared, at roughly 96% for CD4 and over 85% for CD8.

TCRdb redid the calling of the 5' RACE reads with MiXCR, one entry per CDR3 protein. The sample lists nearly 550,000 distinct CDR3 sequences, over 15% seen once, with roughly an eighth in the top ten. V lost 6 bases to trimming and J lost 3 bases; unmatched junction nucleotides: 9. Germline V gives CDR1 SGHRS, CDR2 YFSETQ. The length of the CDR3 is 15 residues. A remark on this clonotype: Its cognate antigen is unknown.

The sequence was obtained from a man under 40 who received the YFV17D yellow fever vaccine. The gene calls are TRBV5-1 and TRBJ2-7; TRBD2 matches at 10 bases. This material consisted of PBMCs, taken 15 days after the yellow fever booster vaccination. CDR3: CASTPGLAAYYEQYF. DNA of the CDR3: TGCGCCAGCACCCCAGGACTAGCGGCCTACTACGAGCAGTACTTC.